This entry concerns a single TCR beta chain. The sample comes from a study of blood T cell repertoires in COVID-19. CDR3 length: 16 residues. J gave up 5 bases and V 0 bases, and 9 bases lay outside the gene matches. Germline assignment: CDR1 MGHRA and CDR2 YSYEKL. Using immunoSEQ multiplex PCR, the repertoire was profiled, and TCRdb retains in-frame clones only, with some absent. The data contain about 210,000 clones, about 83% of them singletons. The specimen was peripheral blood. The TCR originated in a man aged 45-65 years with active or convalescent COVID-19. The chain links TRBV4-1 to TRBJ1-1; 7 bases are a match to TRBD1. The CDR3 spells CASSQDKRQGGTEAFF. The DNA of the CDR3 is TGCGCCAGCAGCCAAGATAAGAGACAGGGTGGAACTGAAGCTTTCTTT.